The 22 T cell receptor beta chains listed next were all sequenced from one sample in a study of regulatory T cells in long-lasting Graves disease. Time point given: newly diagnosed GD, antithyroid drugs for less than 3 months. Isolated PBMC RNA provided the starting material for the TCR library. For TCR beta, libraries came from iRepertoire HTBI primers and Arm-PCR of CDR3 regions. TCRdb redid the calling of the multiplex PCR reads with MiXCR, one entry per CDR3 protein. Found here are under 250,000 distinct CDR3 sequences, roughly 20% of them singletons; the top ten hold 12%. The same specimen was also included in a second study, on T cells in Graves' hyperthyroidism and ophthalmopathy.

The source material was peripheral blood mononuclear cells (PBMCs), sampled at new diagnosis, from a patient treated with antithyroid drugs. Every receptor here comes from a woman aged 30 to 39 with Graves disease.

Many counts were recorded for this clonotype. The chain links TRBV7-9 to TRBJ1-5; D gene uncertain. The CDR3 extends over 13 amino acids. Germline V gene data show CDR1 as SEHNR and CDR2 as FQNEAQ (reference sequence). V dropped 0 bases and J dropped 7 bases, with 7 bases sitting between them. The CDR3 DNA follows: TGTGCCAGCAGCTTAGCCCCTAACCAGCCCCAGCATTTT. Protein: CASSLAPNQPQHF. Variable domain in full (rest from reference TRBV7-9 and TRBJ1-5): DTGVSQNPRHKITKRGQNVTFRCDPISEHNRLYWYRQTLGQGPEFLTYFQNEAQLEKSRLLSDRFSAERPKGSFSTLEIQRTEQGDSAMYLCASSLAPNQPQHFGDGTRLSIL.

This chain links TRBV5-4 with TRBJ2-5, with TRBD1 identical over 9 bases. Germline CDR1 is SGHNT and CDR2 is YYREEE (reference sequence). The V gene end was trimmed by 4 bases and the J gene end by 7 bases; junction bases not matched to a gene: 8. This CDR3 region has 14 residues. CDR3 sequence reads: CASSTRDRVGTQYF. CDR3 coding DNA: TGTGCCAGCAGCACCCGGGACAGGGTGGGGACCCAGTACTTC.

The V gene is TRBV2, the J gene TRBJ1-5; TRBD1 agrees at 9 bases. This CDR3 has 15 residues. The J segment lost 5 bases and the V segment lost 5 bases, leaving 7 bases of the junction unmatched. Looked up from germline, CDR1 is SNHLY and CDR2 is FYNNEI. This CDR3 is CASSSTGGGYQPQHF. The CDR3 coding sequence is TGTGCCAGCAGTTCAACAGGGGGCGGCTATCAGCCCCAGCATTTT.

This clonotype came up many times. The chain combines TRBV4-1 with TRBJ2-7; D may be TRBD2 (5 bases). V lost 0 bases, J lost 6 bases, and 18 bases lay in between. The CDR3 extends over 16 amino acids. From germline, CDR1 is MGHRA and CDR2 YSYEKL. In DNA form, the CDR3 reads TGCGCCAGCAGCCAAGACGAGAGGGCGGCCCCGAGCGAGCAGTACTTC. This translates into CASSQDERAAPSEQYF.

This clonotype was detected ten times or more. This chain uses TRBV27 with TRBJ2-4; D is possibly TRBD2 (5 bases). The CDR3 runs to 17 residues. V was clipped by 5 bases and J by 3 bases, with 20 bases between them. Germline V gene data show CDR1 as MNHEY and CDR2 as SMNVEV (reference sequence). The CDR3 bases are TGTGCCAGCAGTCGCGGCGGGCTCGCCTTTAACAAAAACATTCAGTACTTC. Its translation: CASSRGGLAFNKNIQYF.

V gene TRBV7-9 combines with J gene TRBJ2-3; maybe TRBD1 (5 bases). The CDR3 runs 14 residues. The V end lost 8 bases, the J end lost 0 bases, and 12 bases lay between the germline ends. Germline V gene lookup returns CDR1 SEHNR and CDR2 FQNEAQ (reference sequence). As DNA, the CDR3 is TGTGCCAGCGGTACAGGTTATAGCACAGATACGCAGTATTTT. Translation gives CASGTGYSTDTQYF. The full variable domain, completed using reference TRBV7-9 and TRBJ2-3, is DTGVSQNPRHKITKRGQNVTFRCDPISEHNRLYWYRQTLGQGPEFLTYFQNEAQLEKSRLLSDRFSAERPKGSFSTLEIQRTEQGDSAMYLCASGTGYSTDTQYFGPGTRLTVL.

This clonotype came up many times. The chain employs TRBV20-1 and TRBJ2-7; D remains ambiguous. Looked up from germline, CDR1 is DFQATT and CDR2 is SNEGSKA (reference sequence). The CDR3 is 15 residues long. Trimming left V 1 base short and J 2 bases short, with 15 bases between. CDR3: CSARVSPGFTYEQYF. The CDR3 nucleotides read TGCAGTGCTAGAGTCTCTCCAGGATTCACCTACGAGCAGTACTTC.

This clonotype was seen repeatedly, ten times or more. The chain couples TRBV20-1 to TRBJ2-3, with a weak D call TRBD2 (5 bases). This CDR3 has 15 amino acids. The germline V and J ends were trimmed by 3 bases and 3 bases, with 16 bases remaining between them. Germline CDR1 and CDR2: DFQATT and SNEGSKA (reference sequence). The CDR3 region is CSASKTWIATDTQYF. The DNA of the CDR3 is TGCAGTGCTAGTAAAACTTGGATAGCGACAGATACGCAGTATTTT.

This clonotype has at least ten counts. The chain couples TRBV19 to TRBJ2-3, with a tentative D call TRBD1 (5 bases). Per the germline V gene, CDR1 is LNHDA and CDR2 is SQIVND (reference sequence). V was pared by 5 bases and J by 5 bases, with 11 bases between. This CDR3 is built from 13 residues. The DNA for the CDR3 is TGTGCCAGTAGTCTCCAGGGCGTAGATACGCAGTATTTT. Translating gives CASSLQGVDTQYF.

For this clonotype: A far larger clone is just one base off, so this is likely a read error. The J gene is TRBJ1-2, the V gene TRBV2, with D uncertain. Germline V lookup: CDR1 SNHLY, CDR2 FYNNEI. The germline V and J ends were trimmed by 2 bases and 3 bases, with 7 bases remaining between them. The CDR3 has 13 residues. The CDR3 bases are TGTGCCAGCAGTGAACGGAATGACTATGGCTACACCTTC. It codes for CASSERNDYGYTF.

This clonotype has ten or more counts. The chain joins TRBV29-1 to TRBJ1-2; TRBD1 is a possible D gene (6 bases). V was cut by 6 bases and J by 3 bases, with 14 bases left in between. The CDR3 length is 13 residues. Germline lookup yields CDR1 SQVTM and CDR2 ANQGSEA. CDR3 sequence reads: CSVAGGPYYGYTF. CDR3 DNA: TGCAGCGTAGCCGGGGGCCCCTACTATGGCTACACCTTC. Filled out from reference TRBV29-1 and TRBJ1-2, the complete variable domain reads SAVISQKPSRDICQRGTSLTIQCQVDSQVTMMFWYRQQPGQSLTLIATANQGSEATYESGFVIDKFPISRPNLTFSTLTVSNMSPEDSSIYLCSVAGGPYYGYTFGSGTRLTVV.

This clonotype was counted ten times or more. V is TRBV2 and J is TRBJ2-1; 8 bases agree with TRBD2. The germline gives CDR1 SNHLY, CDR2 FYNNEI. Trimming removed 7 bases from V and 6 bases from J; junction bases left unmatched: 20. The CDR3 sequence is 18 residues long. CDR3 coding DNA: TGTGCCAGCATTAGGACTAGCTTGGTCTCTAAAGACTCCAATGAGCAGTTCTTC. Amino acid sequence: CASIRTSLVSKDSNEQFF.

This chain links TRBV19 with TRBJ2-5, with TRBD2 matching 7 bases. Germline values: CDR1 LNHDA, CDR2 SQIVND (reference sequence). The CDR3 runs to 14 residues. V lost 8 bases to trimming and J lost 1 base; unmatched junction nucleotides: 7. The CDR3 coding sequence is TGTGCCAGTGGAGGGCTAGCGGCCCAAGAGACCCAGTACTTC. It encodes CASGGLAAQETQYF.

This clonotype was counted many times. V usage is TRBV30 and J usage is TRBJ2-1; 8 bases agree with TRBD1. V was clipped by 6 bases and J by 2 bases; unmatched bases: 6. Germline-derived CDR1 and CDR2 are GTSNPN and SVGIG (reference sequence). CDR3 length equals 14 residues. The CDR3 reads CACTGGSAYNEQFF. The CDR3 DNA reads as TGTGCCTGTACAGGGGGGAGCGCCTACAATGAGCAGTTCTTC.

This clonotype was detected many times. The chain combines TRBV15 with TRBJ1-4, with D unclear. Between the trimmed V and J ends, which lost 1 base and 8 bases, there was a span of 8 bases. Per the germline V gene, CDR1 is LNHNV and CDR2 is YYDKDF (reference sequence). The CDR3 consists of 13 residues. The CDR3 sequence: CATSRGRQEKLFF. CDR3 DNA sequence: TGTGCCACCAGCAGAGGTCGGCAGGAAAAACTGTTTTTT.

The gene calls are TRBV12-3 or TRBV12-4 and TRBJ2-7; 10 bases align to TRBD2. This CDR3 contains 17 residues. Trimming removed 3 bases from V and 0 bases from J; junction bases left unmatched: 8. In DNA, the CDR3 is TGTGCCAGCAGTTTGGTGATAGCGGGAGGCCCCTCCTACGAGCAGTACTTC. This sequence encodes CASSLVIAGGPSYEQYF.

As for this clonotype: This clone may be a read error of a much larger clone one base away. The chain couples TRBV25-1 to TRBJ1-2; 9 bases align to TRBD1. The V gene's germline CDR1 is MGHDK and CDR2 SYGVNS. The CDR3 has 18 residues. After removal of 8 bases from V and 1 base from J, the junction contained 17 bases not matched to a gene. CDR3 loop: CASGPGTGTIFFNYGYTF. In DNA form, the CDR3 reads TGTGCCAGCGGCCCCGGGACAGGGACTATTTTTTTTAACTATGGCTACACCTTC.

The J gene is TRBJ2-1, the V gene TRBV20-1; D unclear. Trimming removed 3 bases at V and 9 bases at J, with 12 bases between. The CDR3 covers 12 residues. Germline V gene sequence: CDR1 DFQATT, CDR2 SNEGSKA (reference sequence). CDR3 nucleotides: TGCAGTGCTAGCTTATCCGGCAGTGAGCAGTTCTTC. It is translated as CSASLSGSEQFF.

This clonotype showed up many times. The V call is TRBV20-1, the J call TRBJ1-2; possibly TRBD1 for D (5 bases). V gave up 0 bases and J gave up 8 bases, with 13 bases separating them. The CDR3 extends over 13 amino acids. CDR1 and CDR2 from the germline V gene are DFQATT and SNEGSKA (reference sequence). This CDR3 reads CSARDGWGRGYTF. CDR3 nucleotide sequence: TGCAGTGCTAGAGATGGATGGGGCCGGGGCTACACCTTC.

About this clonotype itself: Since a far larger clone is one base different, this is likely a read error. The rearrangement uses TRBV2 and TRBJ2-4, with TRBD1 matching over 8 bases. Gene TRBJ2-1 matches the end of the DNA better, so the J call may be wrong. In germline, CDR1 is SNHLY, CDR2 FYNNEI. This CDR3 comprises 14 residues. The CDR3 nucleotides read TGTGCCAGCAGTGGGGGACAGGAATACAGTGAGCAGTTCTTC. Protein product: CASSGGQEYSEQFF.

This clonotype has ten or more counts. The V call is TRBV2, the J call TRBJ1-2; D is possibly TRBD1 (5 bases). Germline assignment: CDR1 SNHLY and CDR2 FYNNEI. Trimming shortened V by 3 bases and J by 3 bases, and 14 bases separated the two germline ends. This CDR3 is 15 amino acids long. CDR3: CASSDGREIYYGYTF. CDR3 nucleotide sequence: TGTGCCAGCAGTGATGGCAGGGAGATTTACTATGGCTACACCTTC.

This clonotype was recorded many times. The rearrangement uses TRBV6-2 or TRBV6-3 and TRBJ2-1, with 12 bases identical to TRBD2. Trimming took 7 bases from V and 7 from J; bases not matched to a gene: 8. There are 15 residues in the CDR3. Germline V CDR1 and CDR2: MNHEY, SVGEGT. CDR3 coding DNA: TGTGCCAGCAACAGACTAGCGGGAGAGGGGAATGAGCAGTTCTTC. Its translation: CASNRLAGEGNEQFF.